Included here is one T cell receptor (beta chain) sequence, with context. Its antigen is as yet unknown. The data originate from a study of cytomegalovirus exposure and HLA in healthy donors. The V end was cut by 0 bases, the J end by 9 bases, with 9 bases between. CDR1 is SGHRS, CDR2 YFSETQ, per germline. The CDR3 length is 12 residues. Study-wide findings and caveats: A classifier reportedly called cytomegalovirus status with high sensitivity and specificity. Rarity held for most TCR sequences, but there were some public TCRs that occurred in many donors.

Sequencing was performed with immunoSEQ multiplex PCR; in TCRdb, only in-frame clones are kept and a portion is missing. The sample has roughly 250,000 clones, 90% seen once; the top ten hold under 0.45%. The sequence derives from a woman aged 18-30 years in good health and CMV-seronegative. The chain links TRBV5-1 to TRBJ2-5; D unresolved. The sample consisted of PBMCs. The CDR3 DNA sequence: TGCGCCAGCAGCTTGGCCAATGAGGCCCAGTACTTC. This encodes CASSLANEAQYF.